This T cell receptor beta chain is drawn from a study of CD8 T cells in Susac syndrome. With random hexamers, roughly 0.45 to 1 ug RNA was reverse transcribed. From the immunoSEQ multiplex PCR reads, TCRdb called clonotypes with MiXCR, one entry per CDR3 protein. The sample lists some 77,000 distinct CDR3 sequences; roughly 91% were seen once. The CDR3 loop spans 14 amino acids. Germline CDR1 is SGHRS and CDR2 is YFSETQ. Trimming shortened V by 2 bases and J by 1 base, and 10 bases separated the two germline ends. The sequence derives from a human donor with Susac syndrome. Sequenced input: CD4+ T cells from PBMCs. The chain carries TRBV5-1 and TRBJ2-7, with a possible D match to TRBD2 (5 bases). CDR3 region: CASSFLSGSYEQYF. The CDR3 nucleotides read TGCGCCAGCAGCTTCTTGAGCGGATCCTACGAGCAGTACTTC.